This TCR beta chain was sequenced during a study of T cells in Graves' hyperthyroidism and ophthalmopathy (dated by TCRdb to between 2017 and 2020). As for the study more broadly: Peripheral blood was sampled at the time of initial diagnosis, prior to any treatment. To identify TCR V-J signatures that set the groups apart, the researchers used a discovery cohort of 90 to 100 patients, made up of 40 to 45 with Graves' ophthalmopathy and 57 with stable Graves' hyperthyroidism. Prospective prediction of ophthalmopathy was tested in an independent validation cohort of some 19 hyperthyroidism patients and 17 patients who later progressed to ophthalmopathy. The approximately 97 discovery patients were randomly divided into training and test sets at a 7:3 ratio. In six Graves' hyperthyroidism patients, the study also compared T-cell repertoires from thyroid tissue with T-cell repertoires from blood. After sampling, hyperthyroidism patients received methimazole starting at 30 mg daily, and ophthalmopathy patients received high-dose intravenous methylprednisolone. The paper reports TCR Vbeta CDR3 sequencing of approximately 140 peripheral blood samples: approximately 41 ophthalmopathy, fewer than 85 hyperthyroidism and about 17 progressor patients.

In the ophthalmopathy patients, disease was moderately to severely active, with a Clinical Activity Score of 3 or more, a NOSPECS grade of 4 or more, and a duration of less than 3 months. Any patient with an uncontrolled infection, another autoimmune disease, pregnancy or lactation was excluded. Clinical symptoms, serum thyroxine and TRAb, thyroid ultrasound, and orbital computed tomography formed the basis for the diagnoses. PBMCs were isolated from 10 ml of fresh peripheral blood by Ficoll-Paque density gradient centrifugation. Total RNA was extracted with Trizol reagent, and quality was checked on an Agilent 2100 Bioanalyzer. Paper-wide results and their limitations: In validation, the model predicted progression to ophthalmopathy with 65% to 71% sensitivity and around 72% specificity, a median of 6.5 months before onset. Sample size was not statistically predetermined, and blinding of investigators to group allocation was not performed. A 13 V-J signature model separated ophthalmopathy from stable hyperthyroidism, with around 88% sensitivity and about 81% specificity in cross-validation and 80%/75% in testing. Most expanded thyroid clonotypes (frequency above 0.001) were also found in blood, which suggests that blood repertoires may mirror thyroid immune responses.

CDR1 and CDR2, looked up from the germline V gene, are MNHEY and SVGAGI. The CDR3 covers 16 residues, taking in both the cysteine and the phenylalanine. Only CDR3 DNA is held: 48 bases, read in frame from base 1. The V and J ends are trimmed by 2 bases and 8 bases, leaving 19 bases between them. This clonotype appeared many times. Its binding antigen is unknown. There are no base qualities to consult, and no much larger clone falls within one base. Amplification of TCR beta CDR3 regions was carried out from RNA transcripts. The TCR CDR3 was subjected to a first round of RT-PCR using the HTBI primer set and the Qiagen OneStep RT-PCR kit. Libraries were constructed in a second round of multiplex PCR, after which size selection and purification were performed. Libraries were sequenced paired-end with 100 bp reads on an Illumina HiSeq2000. For the original study's pipeline: SOAPnuke was used to process the raw data, throwing out any read that contained adapters or uncalled bases, had a mean Phred below 15, or lacked an exact constant-primer or identifier match. High-quality paired reads were merged with COPE v1.2.5, and unique nucleotide sequences were defined as clonotypes. MiTCR v1.1 was used to align clonotypes to the IMGT TRBV, TRBD and TRBJ reference segments. Only V-J combinations with frequency above 0.0001, covering about 99% of repertoires, were analysed. The TCS score was defined as F50 (clonal expansion) divided by E x V (chaos), with BLOSUM62-based TCRdist calculated between CDR3 peptides within each V-J. Welch's t-statistics and random forest reduced several hundred V-J features to 13, which were used in a naive Bayes classifier (R e1071). TCRdb reprocessed the public reads (quality trimming at Q25 with fastp, clone calling with MiXCR) and kept in-frame beta chains. Rows are unified per CDR3 protein, each entry keeping the most common DNA and genes. It is TCRdb's table, rather than the study itself, that gives the V and J calls and clone size. The sample table records about 520,000 distinct CDR3 sequences; 24% of these occur just once. Approximately 11% of the sample is held by the ten biggest clonotypes.

This chain is built from TRBV6-5 and TRBJ2-4; the D gene assignment is perhaps TRBD1 or TRBD2, with each matching 5 bases. The TCR originated in a woman younger than 45 with Graves' ophthalmopathy. The specimen sequenced was blood. The CDR3 amino acid sequence is: CASSYRGFGTPDIQYF. The nucleotide sequence is TGTGCCAGCAGTTACCGGGGATTTGGGACCCCGGACATTCAGTACTTC.